This T cell receptor beta chain derives from a study of cytomegalovirus exposure and HLA in healthy donors. Study results and caveats: Sequencing artifact likely explains a cluster of highly shared sequence variants.

Primers for the PCR totalled 60 Vbeta and 13 Jbeta. Generated by immunoSEQ multiplex PCR, the TCRdb table keeps only in-frame clones and is missing some. The sample totals 95,000 to 150,000 clones. A note on this clone: The antigen is undetermined.

This TCR derives from a man between 18 and 29 years old in good health and CMV-seronegative. The sample comprised PBMCs.

The CDR3 coding sequence is TGTGCCAGTAGTCCCAGGTTCGGGACAGGAGACTACGAGCAGTACTTC. Protein: CASSPRFGTGDYEQYF. This chain links TRBV19 with TRBJ2-7; 8 nucleotides line up with TRBD1. Germline trimming cut 5 bases from V and 3 bases from J; bases unmatched to any gene: 12. The length of the CDR3 is 16 residues. Germline assignment: CDR1 LNHDA and CDR2 SQIVND (reference sequence).